This entry lists 6 T cell receptor beta chains sequenced from one sample in a study of CD8+ T cells in alopecia areata. Treatment given: oral pan-JAK inhibitor, 5-10 mg twice daily. RNA was isolated and reverse transcribed to cDNA, the sequencing template. Only in-frame clones appear in the TCRdb table, and some are missing; sequencing was by immunoSEQ multiplex PCR. The table lists roughly 210,000 clones, around two fifths of them singletons. The source was CD4+ T cells sorted from blood, collected at approximately week 37, from a patient treated with tofacitinib. The receptor set was obtained from a human donor with alopecia areata.

The chain combines TRBV30 with TRBJ1-5; D ambiguous. The CDR3 is 13 residues long. Germline V gene lookup returns CDR1 GTSNPN and CDR2 SVGIG (reference sequence). Trimming removed 4 bases at V and 3 bases at J, with 10 bases between. The CDR3 coding sequence is TGTGCCTGGAACCAACATTCCAATCAGCCCCAGCATTTT. Encoded protein: CAWNQHSNQPQHF. Looking up the rest from reference TRBV30 and TRBJ1-5 gives the full variable domain: SQTIHQWPATLVQPVGSPLSLECTVEGTSNPNLYWYRQAAGRGLQLLFYSVGIGQISSEVPQNLSASRPQDRQFILSSKKLLLSDSGFYLCAWNQHSNQPQHFGDGTRLSIL.

The rearrangement uses TRBV7-8 and TRBJ2-1, with 12 bases fitting TRBD2. The CDR3 totals 14 residues. V trimming: 7 bases; J trimming: 7 bases; junction bases outside the gene matches: 5. Germline CDR1 and CDR2: SGHVS and FQNEAQ. The CDR3 protein is CASTRTSGMNEQFF. In DNA form, the CDR3 reads TGTGCCAGCACCCGGACTAGCGGGATGAATGAGCAGTTCTTC.

The J gene is TRBJ2-1, the V gene TRBV28; the match to TRBD2 covers 9 bases. This CDR3 contains 16 residues. J gave up 6 bases and V 5 bases, and 11 bases lay outside the gene matches. Germline V gene data show CDR1 as MDHEN and CDR2 as SYDVKM. CDR3 in amino acids: CASSLPGTSRSNEQFF. The CDR3 bases are TGTGCCAGCAGTCTACCTGGGACTAGCAGGTCCAATGAGCAGTTCTTC.

In its sample, this clone was seen a few times. The CDR3 DNA reads TGTGCCAGCAGCCAAGAGCGTCGAGCGAATGAAAAACTGTTTTTT. Protein product: CASSQERRANEKLFF. This chain joins TRBV4-2 and TRBJ1-4; D unclear. In germline, CDR1 is LGHNA, CDR2 YNFKEQ. The CDR3 runs 15 residues. V gave up 0 bases and J gave up 5 bases, with 10 bases separating them.

This sequence joins TRBV7-2 and TRBJ1-2; D is unresolved. In germline, CDR1 is SGHTA, CDR2 FQGNSA. The CDR3 spans 13 residues. Trimming took 1 base from V and 10 from J, leaving 13 bases between them. Here the CDR3 DNA reads TGTGCCAGCAGCTTAGACCCAAGCATGCCCTACACCTTC. It encodes CASSLDPSMPYTF.

In this sample, this clone turned up many times. The chain is built from TRBV30 and TRBJ2-5; perhaps TRBD2 as D (6 bases). Per the germline V gene, CDR1 is GTSNPN and CDR2 is SVGIG (reference sequence). This CDR3 has 11 amino acids. Written as DNA, the CDR3 is TGTCGTGTCGATAGCGGAGAGACCCAGTACTTC. Residues: CRVDSGETQYF. Full variable domain (missing parts from reference TRBV30 and TRBJ2-5): SQTIHQWPATLVQPVGSPLSLECTVEGTSNPNLYWYRQAAGRGLQLLFYSVGIGQISSEVPQNLSASRPQDRQFILSSKKLLLSDSGFYLCRVDSGETQYFGPGTRLLVL.